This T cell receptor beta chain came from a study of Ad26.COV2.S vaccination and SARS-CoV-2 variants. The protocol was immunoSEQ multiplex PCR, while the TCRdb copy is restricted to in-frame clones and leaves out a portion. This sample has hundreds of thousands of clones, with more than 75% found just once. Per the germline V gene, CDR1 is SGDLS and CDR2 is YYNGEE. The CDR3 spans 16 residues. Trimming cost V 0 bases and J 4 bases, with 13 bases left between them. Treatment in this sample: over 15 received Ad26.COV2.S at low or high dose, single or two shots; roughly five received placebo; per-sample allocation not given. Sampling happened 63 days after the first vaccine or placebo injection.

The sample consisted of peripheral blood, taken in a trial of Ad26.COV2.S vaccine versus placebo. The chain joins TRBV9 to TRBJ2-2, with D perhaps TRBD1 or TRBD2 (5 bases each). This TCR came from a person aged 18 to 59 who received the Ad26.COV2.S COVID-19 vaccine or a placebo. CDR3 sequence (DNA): TGTGCCAGCAGCGTAGCTACGGGGCGATTCACCGGGGAGCTGTTTTTT. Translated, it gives CASSVATGRFTGELFF. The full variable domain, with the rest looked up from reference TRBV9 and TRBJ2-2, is DSGVTQTPKHLITATGQRVTLRCSPRSGDLSVYWYQQSLDQGLQFLIQYYNGEERAKGNILERFSAQQFPDLHSELNLSSLELGDSALYFCASSVATGRFTGELFFGEGSRLTVL.